Listed below are T cell receptor beta chains from one sample, sequenced in a study of cytomegalovirus exposure and HLA in healthy donors. Assay used: immunoSEQ multiplex PCR; TCRdb lists only in-frame clones, some missing. Found here are some 180,000 clones, about 85% of them singletons; the top ten hold about 2.4%. Sample: PBMCs. These receptors were obtained from a man aged 30 to 45 in good health and CMV-seropositive. Both conserved end residues are part of each CDR3. D genes are given only for firm matches. Not all rows give a size; the values are once, few, many and, for expanded clones, a class.

d_gene: TRBD1; abundance: -; v_gene: TRBV11-3; j_gene: TRBJ1-2; CDR3nt: TGTGCCAGCAGCTCGGACAGGGTAGGGGGCTACACCTTC; CDR3aa: CASSSDRVGGYTF
d_gene: TRBD2; abundance: -; v_gene: TRBV7-2; j_gene: TRBJ2-5; CDR3nt: TGTGCCAGCAGCTTGCAAGCGGGGCAAGAGACCCAGTACTTC; CDR3aa: CASSLQAGQETQYF
d_gene: -; abundance: -; v_gene: TRBV7-9; j_gene: TRBJ2-3; CDR3nt: TGTGCCAGCAGCTTAGTCTTTAGCACAGATACGCAGTATTTT; CDR3aa: CASSLVFSTDTQYF
d_gene: -; abundance: -; v_gene: TRBV5-1; j_gene: TRBJ2-3; CDR3nt: TGCGCCAGCAGCTTGGGACTAGATATGGATACGCAGTATTTT; CDR3aa: CASSLGLDMDTQYF
d_gene: TRBD1; abundance: -; v_gene: TRBV7-4; j_gene: TRBJ1-3; CDR3nt: TGTGCCAGCAGCCTGGGAGGGACAGGCCGTCGCTCTGGAAACACCATATATTTT; CDR3aa: CASSLGGTGRRSGNTIYF
d_gene: -; abundance: -; v_gene: TRBV5-1; j_gene: TRBJ2-2; CDR3nt: TGCGCCAGCAGCTTAGGGGGACGGGACACCGGGGAGCTGTTTTTT; CDR3aa: CASSLGGRDTGELFF
d_gene: -; abundance: -; v_gene: TRBV2; j_gene: TRBJ1-3; CDR3nt: TGTGCCAGCAGTGGCGGGCTCAGCTCTGGAAACACCATATATTTT; CDR3aa: CASSGGLSSGNTIYF
d_gene: -; abundance: -; v_gene: TRBV27; j_gene: TRBJ2-7; CDR3nt: TGTGCCAGCAGCCCCGGGACTTACGAGCAGTACTTC; CDR3aa: CASSPGTYEQYF
d_gene: TRBD1; abundance: once; v_gene: TRBV25-1; j_gene: TRBJ1-1; CDR3nt: TGTGCCAGCACCCCAGAAAAGGGACAGGGGGTTATGAAGAAGGCTTTCTTT; CDR3aa: CASTPEKGQGVMKKAFF
d_gene: TRBD1; abundance: -; v_gene: TRBV7-6; j_gene: TRBJ1-5; CDR3nt: TGTGCCAGCAGCTTATCCGCAGGGGGGTTTAGCAATCAGCCCCAGCATTTT; CDR3aa: CASSLSAGGFSNQPQHF
d_gene: -; abundance: once; v_gene: TRBV5-1; j_gene: TRBJ2-5; CDR3nt: TGCGCCAGCAGCTTGGCCGGGCAGGGAGGTGGAGAGACCCAGTACTTC; CDR3aa: CASSLAGQGGGETQYF
d_gene: TRBD2; abundance: -; v_gene: TRBV7-8; j_gene: TRBJ2-2; CDR3nt: TGTGCCAGCAGGTCATCCGGGACTACAAGTGGGACCGGGGAGCTGTTTTTT; CDR3aa: CASRSSGTTSGTGELFF
d_gene: TRBD1; abundance: once; v_gene: TRBV30; j_gene: TRBJ1-2; CDR3nt: TGTGCCCGCTACAACAGGGGCAATAACTATGGCTACACCTTC; CDR3aa: CARYNRGNNYGYTF
d_gene: TRBD1; abundance: -; v_gene: TRBV25-1; j_gene: TRBJ1-3; CDR3nt: TGTGCCAGCAGTGAATATACCGGGACAGGGGGAAACACCATATATTTT; CDR3aa: CASSEYTGTGGNTIYF
d_gene: TRBD2; abundance: -; v_gene: TRBV27; j_gene: TRBJ2-3; CDR3nt: TGTGCCAGCAGTCCGGGGACTATGACAGATACGCAGTATTTT; CDR3aa: CASSPGTMTDTQYF
d_gene: -; abundance: -; v_gene: TRBV29-1; j_gene: TRBJ1-2; CDR3nt: TGCAGCGTTGCCGGGAGGGGCTACACCTTC; CDR3aa: CSVAGRGYTF
d_gene: TRBD2; abundance: -; v_gene: TRBV9; j_gene: TRBJ2-1; CDR3nt: TGTGCCAGCAGCCCCTTAGCGGGACCGAATGAGCAGTTCTTC; CDR3aa: CASSPLAGPNEQFF
d_gene: -; abundance: once; v_gene: TRBV6-1; j_gene: TRBJ1-3; CDR3nt: TGTGCCACGTCCCAGCAACCAGGGGCTGGAAACACCATATATTTT; CDR3aa: CATSQQPGAGNTIYF
d_gene: -; abundance: -; v_gene: TRBV6-5; j_gene: TRBJ1-1; CDR3nt: TGTGCCAGCAGTGGGGCGGGGGGCACTGAAGCTTTCTTT; CDR3aa: CASSGAGGTEAFF
d_gene: TRBD2; abundance: -; v_gene: TRBV2; j_gene: TRBJ2-7; CDR3nt: TGTGCCAGCAGTGGGACTAGCGGAAACTACGAGCAGTACTTC; CDR3aa: CASSGTSGNYEQYF
d_gene: TRBD2; abundance: -; v_gene: TRBV7-2; j_gene: TRBJ2-7; CDR3nt: TGTGCCAGCAGCCCAGTGGGGACTAGCGGGACCAACGAGCAGTACTTC; CDR3aa: CASSPVGTSGTNEQYF
d_gene: TRBD1; abundance: -; v_gene: TRBV6-5; j_gene: TRBJ1-3; CDR3nt: TGTGCCAGCAGAAGACAGGGCGTCTCTGGAAACACCATATATTTT; CDR3aa: CASRRQGVSGNTIYF
d_gene: -; abundance: -; v_gene: TRBV15; j_gene: TRBJ1-2; CDR3nt: TGTGCCACCAGCAGAGATCGTGCGGGTGACTACACCTTC; CDR3aa: CATSRDRAGDYTF
d_gene: TRBD2; abundance: -; v_gene: TRBV2; j_gene: TRBJ2-3; CDR3nt: TGTGCCAGCTCACGAGCGGGGCCGGCAGATACGCAGTATTTT; CDR3aa: CASSRAGPADTQYF
d_gene: -; abundance: -; v_gene: TRBV5-1; j_gene: TRBJ2-1; CDR3nt: TGCGCCAGCAGCTTGGGGGCTAGCGTAGGGGTCTACAATGAGCAGTTCTTC; CDR3aa: CASSLGASVGVYNEQFF
d_gene: TRBD1; abundance: -; v_gene: TRBV6-1; j_gene: TRBJ1-1; CDR3nt: TGTGCCAGCGGACTCGACAGGGACACTGAAGCTTTCTTT; CDR3aa: CASGLDRDTEAFF
d_gene: TRBD1; abundance: -; v_gene: TRBV11-3; j_gene: TRBJ1-1; CDR3nt: TGTGCCAGCAGCTTAGGGACCGGGACAGGTCGCACTGAAGCTTTCTTT; CDR3aa: CASSLGTGTGRTEAFF
d_gene: -; abundance: -; v_gene: TRBV19; j_gene: TRBJ2-7; CDR3nt: TGTGCCAGTAGTTTAGACAGGCGAGACTACGAGCAGTACTTC; CDR3aa: CASSLDRRDYEQYF
d_gene: -; abundance: -; v_gene: TRBV2; j_gene: TRBJ1-2; CDR3nt: TGTGCCAGCAGGGATGGGCTTAACTATGGCTACACCTTC; CDR3aa: CASRDGLNYGYTF
d_gene: -; abundance: -; v_gene: TRBV27; j_gene: TRBJ2-3; CDR3nt: TGTGCCAGCAGTTTACTACAGGGGAGGACAGATACGCAGTATTTT; CDR3aa: CASSLLQGRTDTQYF
d_gene: -; abundance: few; v_gene: TRBV7-9; j_gene: TRBJ1-4; CDR3nt: TGTGCCAGCAGCTTAGTCCAGGGGAATGAAAAACTGTTTTTT; CDR3aa: CASSLVQGNEKLFF
d_gene: TRBD1; abundance: -; v_gene: TRBV4-2; j_gene: TRBJ1-3; CDR3nt: TGTGCCAGCAGCCCGTCCTTCCCCACAGGGGGCTTTCGGGGGCTGATCGGAAACACCATATATTTT; CDR3aa: CASSPSFPTGGFRGLIGNTIYF
d_gene: TRBD1; abundance: -; v_gene: TRBV14; j_gene: TRBJ2-1; CDR3nt: TGTGCCAGCAGCCAAGATCTGGGACAGGTTTACAATGAGCAGTTCTTC; CDR3aa: CASSQDLGQVYNEQFF
d_gene: -; abundance: -; v_gene: TRBV29-1; j_gene: TRBJ1-1; CDR3nt: TGCAGCGTCGCAGGGTGGGGGGATACTGAAGCTTTCTTT; CDR3aa: CSVAGWGDTEAFF
d_gene: -; abundance: -; v_gene: TRBV11-2; j_gene: TRBJ1-2; CDR3nt: TGTGCCAGCAGCAAAACGGACAGCCCTAACTATGGCTACACCTTC; CDR3aa: CASSKTDSPNYGYTF
d_gene: -; abundance: -; v_gene: TRBV5-5; j_gene: TRBJ2-5; CDR3nt: TGTGCCAGCAGCATTGTGAGTTACGGGATTGAGACCCAGTACTTC; CDR3aa: CASSIVSYGIETQYF
d_gene: TRBD1; abundance: few; v_gene: TRBV5-6; j_gene: TRBJ1-1; CDR3nt: TGTGCCAGCAGCCGGGACAGGGGGCGTTGGACTGAAGCTTTCTTT; CDR3aa: CASSRDRGRWTEAFF
d_gene: TRBD2; abundance: -; v_gene: TRBV15; j_gene: TRBJ2-1; CDR3nt: TGTGCCACCAGCAGAGATGGTCCGGGACTAGCGGGAGTCAATGAGCAGTTCTTC; CDR3aa: CATSRDGPGLAGVNEQFF
d_gene: -; abundance: -; v_gene: TRBV19; j_gene: TRBJ1-1; CDR3nt: TGTGCCAGTAGTATTGCACAGGGAATGAAGAACACTGAAGCTTTCTTT; CDR3aa: CASSIAQGMKNTEAFF
d_gene: -; abundance: -; v_gene: TRBV18; j_gene: TRBJ2-7; CDR3nt: TGTGCCAGCTCAGCCAGGGGTGAGGTCCCCGGCGAGCAGTACTTC; CDR3aa: CASSARGEVPGEQYF
d_gene: TRBD1; abundance: -; v_gene: TRBV11-3; j_gene: TRBJ1-1; CDR3nt: TGTGCCAGCAGCTACGGGACAGCGATAATGAACACTGAAGCTTTCTTT; CDR3aa: CASSYGTAIMNTEAFF
d_gene: TRBD2; abundance: -; v_gene: TRBV7-2; j_gene: TRBJ2-7; CDR3nt: TGTGCCAGCAGCTTATGGCAGATGAGCGGGAATAAACGGTGGGAGCAGTACTTC; CDR3aa: CASSLWQMSGNKRWEQYF
d_gene: -; abundance: -; v_gene: TRBV11-2; j_gene: TRBJ2-5; CDR3nt: TGTGCCAGCAGCTTCGGCCCCGGGGAGACCCAGTACTTC; CDR3aa: CASSFGPGETQYF
d_gene: TRBD2; abundance: once; v_gene: TRBV15; j_gene: TRBJ2-5; CDR3nt: TGTGCCACCAGCAGACCCCTTGGGCGTAGCGGGAGGGGGGAGACCCAGTACTTC; CDR3aa: CATSRPLGRSGRGETQYF
d_gene: -; abundance: -; v_gene: TRBV11-3; j_gene: TRBJ1-3; CDR3nt: TGTGCCAGCAGCCCGCGGCCTTTGGCTGGAAACACCATATATTTT; CDR3aa: CASSPRPLAGNTIYF
d_gene: TRBD2; abundance: -; v_gene: TRBV5-1; j_gene: TRBJ2-7; CDR3nt: TGCGCCAGCAGCTCTCCTAGCGGCTCCTACGAGCAGTACTTC; CDR3aa: CASSSPSGSYEQYF